Following are 9 T cell receptor beta chains from one sample sequenced in a study of CD4 T cells in relation to SARS-CoV-2 and coronaviruses. No antigens are known for them. The table came from immunoSEQ multiplex PCR; TCRdb's copy has only in-frame clones and leaves some out. The sample consists of about 20,000 clones, less than 70% of them appearing once. Before the COVID-19 pandemic, during about 2011-2019, CD4+ T cells were taken from unexposed donors. Isolation of CD4+ T cells took place after about eleven days in culture. The sequenced sample was CD4+ T cells from PBMCs, cultured in vitro. These receptors were obtained from a human donor in good health.

V usage is TRBV12-3 or TRBV12-4 and J usage is TRBJ2-1, with 8 nucleotides matching TRBD2. CDR3 size: 13 residues. After removal of 7 bases from V and 9 bases from J, the junction contained 8 bases not matched to a gene. The CDR3 loop reads CASTPRTSFEQFF. In DNA, the CDR3 is TGTGCCAGCACCCCGAGGACTAGCTTTGAGCAGTTCTTC.

V is TRBV7-2 and J is TRBJ2-1; 14 bases map to TRBD2. Germline V gene sequence: CDR1 SGHTA, CDR2 FQGNSA. The CDR3 contains 19 residues. V shed 6 bases, J shed 3 bases, and the junction held 13 bases outside the gene matches. The CDR3 sequence is CASSRTTSGGAFGYNEQFF. Here the CDR3 DNA reads TGTGCCAGCAGTCGTACGACTAGCGGGGGGGCCTTCGGCTACAATGAGCAGTTCTTC. Using reference TRBV7-2 and TRBJ2-1 for the parts outside the CDR3, the full variable domain is GAGVSQSPSNKVTEKGKDVELRCDPISGHTALYWYRQSLGQGLEFLIYFQGNSAPDKSGLPSDRFSAERTGGSVSTLTIQRTQQEDSAVYLCASSRTTSGGAFGYNEQFFGPGTRLTVL.

The CDR3 nucleotides are TGTGCCAGCAGTTACTCTGGGTCTAGGGGCAGGGCCGGGGAGCTGTTTTTT. Amino acid sequence: CASSYSGSRGRAGELFF. V usage is TRBV6-2 or TRBV6-3 and J usage is TRBJ2-2, with D possibly being TRBD1 (5 bases). The CDR3 is made up of 17 amino acids. Germline V gene lookup returns CDR1 MNHEY and CDR2 SVGEGT. V lost 0 bases to trimming and J lost 6 bases, with 17 bases between them.

V is TRBV19 and J is TRBJ2-7, with 9 nucleotides matching TRBD1. Germline CDR1 LNHDA, CDR2 SQIVND (reference sequence). The V gene end was trimmed by 4 bases and the J gene end by 3 bases; junction bases not matched to a gene: 4. The CDR3 is 14 amino acids. The DNA of the CDR3 is TGTGCCAGTAGTAAGGCGGGACAGGGCTACGAGCAGTACTTC. Amino acids: CASSKAGQGYEQYF.

J is TRBJ2-5 and V is TRBV7-9; 9 bases map to TRBD2. CDR1 SEHNR and CDR2 FQNEAQ come from the germline V gene (reference sequence). With V trimmed by 4 bases and J by 2 bases, 8 bases remained unmatched. The CDR3 covers 16 residues. The CDR3 protein is CASSSGSSGAQETQYF. The CDR3 region has the DNA TGTGCCAGCAGCTCAGGGTCTAGCGGGGCGCAAGAGACCCAGTACTTC.

The chain has TRBV3-1 (or the pseudogene TRBV3-2) and TRBJ2-1; D not certain. V lost 5 bases, J lost 5 bases, and 22 bases lay in between. The germline CDR1 and CDR2 sequences are LGHDT and YNNKEL (reference sequence). CDR3 length: 17 residues. CDR3 DNA sequence: TGTGCCAGCAGCTGGTTTGGTCCTTTCCATTCCGACAATGAGCAGTTCTTC. Its protein product is CASSWFGPFHSDNEQFF.

This clone appeared a few times. The chain links TRBV29-1 to TRBJ1-1, with D possibly matching TRBD1 (5 bases). Germline assignment: CDR1 SQVTM and CDR2 ANQGSEA. The CDR3 totals 14 residues. Between the trimmed V and J ends, which lost 3 bases and 4 bases, there was a span of 15 bases. In DNA, the CDR3 is TGCAGCGTTGATACGCAGGGTAGAGGCACTGAAGCTTTCTTT. Protein sequence: CSVDTQGRGTEAFF. Together with reference TRBV29-1 and TRBJ1-1, the CDR3 gives the full variable domain: SAVISQKPSRDICQRGTSLTIQCQVDSQVTMMFWYRQQPGQSLTLIATANQGSEATYESGFVIDKFPISRPNLTFSTLTVSNMSPEDSSIYLCSVDTQGRGTEAFFGQGTRLTVV.

The table lists this clone with a few counts. V usage is TRBV7-3 and J usage is TRBJ2-3; TRBD2 agrees at 8 bases. The germline gives CDR1 SGHTA, CDR2 FQGTGA. V trimming: 5 bases; J trimming: 4 bases; junction bases outside the gene matches: 8. This CDR3 contains 15 residues. The CDR3 bases are TGTGCCAGCAGCCCCGGACTAGCTTTAGCAGATACGCAGTATTTT. This codes for CASSPGLALADTQYF. The whole variable domain, remainder taken from reference TRBV7-3 and TRBJ2-3, is GAGVSQTPSNKVTEKGKYVELRCDPISGHTALYWYRQSLGQGPEFLIYFQGTGAADDSGLPNDRFFAVRPEGSVSTLKIQRTERGDSAVYLCASSPGLALADTQYFGPGTRLTVL.

This chain uses TRBV4-3 with TRBJ1-2, with a possible D match to TRBD1 (5 bases). V was trimmed by 4 bases and J by 7 bases, leaving 16 bases between them. Looked up from germline, CDR1 is LGHNA and CDR2 is YSLEER. CDR3 length: 14 residues. CDR3 amino acids: CASSPEMWGGGYTF. For the CDR3, the DNA is TGCGCCAGCAGCCCGGAGATGTGGGGGGGTGGCTACACCTTC.